The 31 T cell receptor beta chains below come from one sample, sequenced in a study of T cells after yellow fever vaccination. TCRdb passed the 5' RACE reads through MiXCR, listing each CDR3 protein once. The repertoire includes 310,000 or so distinct CDR3 sequences, roughly 7% of them detected once, and 15% to 20% sits in the top ten. The input for sequencing was PBMCs, taken 35 to 50 days after the first yellow fever vaccination. These TCRs come from a young man who received the YFV17D yellow fever vaccine.

V gene TRBV12-3 or TRBV12-4 combines with J gene TRBJ2-3, with D perhaps matching TRBD1 (6 bases). V was trimmed by 6 bases and J by 2 bases, leaving 12 bases between them. This CDR3 region has 14 residues. CDR3 DNA: TGTGCCAGCAGGAAGGACAGACTCACAGATACGCAGTATTTT. Its protein is CASRKDRLTDTQYF.

This clonotype was detected only a few times. The V call is TRBV9, the J call TRBJ2-7; the match to TRBD1 covers 7 bases. The CDR3 runs to 15 residues. J lost 0 bases, V lost 3 bases, and 6 bases had no gene match. The germline V gene encodes CDR1 SGDLS and CDR2 YYNGEE. Here the CDR3 DNA reads TGTGCCAGCAGCGGTACAGGGGATAGCTCCTACGAGCAGTACTTC. Translation: CASSGTGDSSYEQYF.

This CDR3 reads CASSFPPTIQPNYGYTF. CDR3 coding DNA: TGTGCCAGCAGCTTCCCCCCAACAATCCAACCTAACTATGGCTACACCTTC. This rearrangement joins TRBV7-9 to TRBJ1-2; no firm D call. CDR3 length: 17 residues. Germline CDR1 is SEHNR and CDR2 is FQNEAQ (reference sequence). The germline V and J ends were trimmed by 3 bases and 0 bases, with 17 bases remaining between them.

CDR3 in DNA: TGTGCCAGCAGCTTAGCTTCCCAGATCGGCTACACCTTC. Translation gives CASSLASQIGYTF. This sequence joins TRBV7-9 and TRBJ1-2; D is ambiguous. The CDR3 is 13 residues long. Trimming shortened V by 0 bases and J by 8 bases, and 10 bases separated the two germline ends. The germline V gene has CDR1 SEHNR and CDR2 FQNEAQ (reference sequence).

The chain has TRBV7-9 and TRBJ2-3; weak D call: TRBD1 (5 bases). The germline V gene encodes CDR1 SEHNR and CDR2 FQNEAQ (reference sequence). V was cut by 5 bases and J by 6 bases, with 15 bases left in between. This CDR3 region has 14 residues. The CDR3 loop is CASSLAQGRDTQYF. The CDR3 region has the DNA TGTGCCAGCAGCCTGGCCCAGGGAAGGGATACGCAGTATTTT.

This clonotype was detected only a few times. V and J are TRBV5-5 and TRBJ1-1, with TRBD1 as a possible D gene (6 bases). V was shortened by 4 bases and J by 8 bases, with 21 bases between the two germline ends. The V gene's germline CDR1 is SGHKS and CDR2 YYEKEE (reference sequence). CDR3 size: 15 residues. The DNA for the CDR3 is TGTGCCAGCAGCGCGAGGACAGATCCTCTTAAGGAAGCTTTCTTT. Encoded protein: CASSARTDPLKEAFF.

Many counts were recorded for this clonotype. For the CDR3, the DNA is TGTGCCAGCACCCCGGTTGGCCGCACCTACGAGCAGTACTTC. Translating gives CASTPVGRTYEQYF. The genes are TRBV12-3 or TRBV12-4 and TRBJ2-7; D not resolved. The V and J ends lost 7 bases and 2 bases respectively, with 15 bases between them. This CDR3 contains 14 residues.

V and J are TRBV12-3 or TRBV12-4 and TRBJ1-1; TRBD1 matches 8 bases. Unmatched junction bases numbered 7, after V lost 3 bases and J lost 7 bases. This CDR3 contains 14 residues. The CDR3 is CASSFTGGWVEAFF. CDR3 DNA: TGTGCCAGCAGTTTTACAGGGGGTTGGGTTGAAGCTTTCTTT.

This clonotype was picked up a small number of times. This chain connects TRBV7-2 to TRBJ2-7, with D unresolved. The ends were cut back, 3 bases at V and 1 base at J, with 10 bases in the middle. Germline V gene data show CDR1 as SGHTA and CDR2 as FQGNSA. The CDR3 runs 14 residues. CDR3 in amino acids: CASSFSFPSYEQYF. DNA for the CDR3: TGTGCCAGCAGCTTCAGCTTCCCTTCCTACGAGCAGTACTTC.

This clonotype was observed a handful of times. This chain uses TRBV7-2 with TRBJ1-3; possible D gene TRBD1, 6 bases. The CDR3 has 14 amino acids. The germline gives CDR1 SGHTA, CDR2 FQGNSA. The ends were cut back, 6 bases at V and 2 bases at J, with 11 bases in the middle. CDR3 region: CASSRTGTGNTIYF. CDR3 coding DNA: TGTGCCAGCAGTCGAACAGGGACTGGAAACACCATATATTTT.

This clonotype was seen at least ten times. V is TRBV12-3 or TRBV12-4 and J is TRBJ2-2; TRBD1 matches at 8 bases. Trimming took 6 bases from V and 0 from J; bases not matched to a gene: 6. This CDR3 region has 16 residues. The CDR3 nucleotides read TGTGCCAGCAGACCGGGACAGGCCGCGAACACCGGGGAGCTGTTTTTT. Translation: CASRPGQAANTGELFF.

This chain connects TRBV10-2 to TRBJ1-6; D ambiguous. CDR3 length: 15 amino acids. Per germline, CDR1 WSHSY and CDR2 SAAADI. V lost 3 bases to trimming and J lost 7 bases, with 13 bases between them. The CDR3 spells CASSDPGEGNSPLHF. In nucleotides, the CDR3 is TGCGCCAGCAGTGACCCCGGTGAAGGAAATTCACCCCTCCACTTT.

This clonotype has only a few counts. J is TRBJ2-2 and V is TRBV29-1; a possible D gene is TRBD1 (6 bases). Germline V CDR1 and CDR2: SQVTM, ANQGSEA. The CDR3 extends over 13 amino acids. V was cut by 4 bases and J by 8 bases, with 14 bases left in between. CDR3 region: CSVVTGSQGELFF. CDR3 DNA: TGCAGCGTTGTTACAGGGTCACAAGGGGAGCTGTTTTTT.

J is TRBJ2-4 and V is TRBV7-9; 8 positions match TRBD2. Unmatched junction bases numbered 8, after V lost 8 bases and J lost 8 bases. The CDR3 runs to 13 residues. Per the germline V gene, CDR1 is SEHNR and CDR2 is FQNEAQ (reference sequence). The DNA of the CDR3 is TGTGCCAGCGGACGGGGGGGTGAGGACATTCAGTACTTC. Protein product: CASGRGGEDIQYF.

This clonotype was seen at least ten times. One end of the junction is discordant with germline, which a read error may explain. V and J are TRBV5-1 and TRBJ1-2; D uncertain. The CDR3 totals 16 residues. CDR1 and CDR2 (germline): SGHRS, YFSETQ. CDR3 protein: CASSLVSGNGLHGNTF. CDR3 coding DNA: TGCGCCAGCAGCTTGGTGAGCGGAAACGGGTTGCATGGCAACACCTTC.

In this sample, this clonotype turned up a few times. The chain has TRBV6-1 and TRBJ2-5, with 8 bases identical to TRBD2. CDR1 MNHNS and CDR2 SASEGT come from the germline V gene. J was trimmed by 0 bases and V by 6 bases; bases with no gene match: 6. The CDR3 is made up of 15 amino acids. The CDR3 bases are TGTGCCAGCAGGACTAGCGCCTCGTACCAAGAGACCCAGTACTTC. Translating it yields CASRTSASYQETQYF.

Only a few counts were recorded for this clonotype. This chain links TRBV27 with TRBJ2-3, with 7 bases that match TRBD2. The V gene end was trimmed by 6 bases and the J gene end by 0 bases; junction bases not matched to a gene: 3. CDR1 is MNHEY and CDR2 is SMNVEV in the germline V gene (reference sequence). The CDR3 spans 14 residues. CDR3 sequence (DNA): TGTGCCAGCAGGCCAGCGGGGAGCACAGATACGCAGTATTTT. Residues: CASRPAGSTDTQYF.

The J gene is TRBJ1-6, the V gene TRBV6-6; weak D call: TRBD1 (5 bases). Trimming shortened V by 8 bases and J by 10 bases, and 15 bases separated the two germline ends. The CDR3 runs 13 residues. Germline assignment: CDR1 MNHNY and CDR2 SVGAGI (reference sequence). The CDR3: CASHLMGRSPLHF. The CDR3 nucleotides read TGTGCCAGCCACCTCATGGGACGGTCACCCCTCCACTTT.

This clonotype was seen more than once but under ten times. The chain employs TRBV5-6 and TRBJ2-7; D ambiguous. V lost 1 base, J lost 1 base, and 9 bases lay in between. The germline CDR1 and CDR2 sequences are SGHDT and YYEEEE. The CDR3 is 14 residues long. Written as DNA, the CDR3 is TGTGCCAGCAGCTTGTTCGCTGGATCCTACGAGCAGTACTTC. It encodes CASSLFAGSYEQYF.

This clonotype was seen a handful of times. The chain combines TRBV5-6 with TRBJ2-2; TRBD1 aligns across 8 bases. Germline V gene data show CDR1 as SGHDT and CDR2 as YYEEEE. The CDR3 is 17 residues long. J was trimmed by 1 base and V by 4 bases; bases with no gene match: 9. The DNA of the CDR3 is TGTGCCAGCAGCGTCGACAGGGGCAACTTGAACACCGGGGAGCTGTTTTTT. It specifies CASSVDRGNLNTGELFF. The full variable domain, its missing parts supplied by reference TRBV5-6 and TRBJ2-2, is DAGVTQSPTHLIKTRGQQVTLRCSPKSGHDTVSWYQQALGQGPQFIFQYYEEEERQRGNFPDRFSGHQFPNYSSELNVNALLLGDSALYLCASSVDRGNLNTGELFFGEGSRLTVL.

This clonotype appeared many times. The rearrangement uses TRBV7-9 and TRBJ1-2, with D possibly matching TRBD1 (5 bases). This CDR3 spans 15 amino acids. Trimming removed 1 base at V and 8 bases at J, with 17 bases between. Germline CDR1 and CDR2: SEHNR and FQNEAQ (reference sequence). The CDR3 DNA reads TGTGCCAGCAGCTTAGGGACATCCTTACTCACAGGCTACACCTTC. Its protein is CASSLGTSLLTGYTF.

The V and J genes are TRBV5-1 and TRBJ2-7, with 7 bases that match TRBD1. The CDR3 totals 12 residues. V shed 6 bases and J 6 bases; nucleotides not matched to a gene: 6. Germline CDR1 reads SGHRS; CDR2 reads YFSETQ. CDR3 sequence (DNA): TGCGCCAGCACGGAGACAGGGACCGAGCAGTACTTC. Amino acid sequence: CASTETGTEQYF.

The chain has TRBV29-1 and TRBJ1-5, with D possibly matching TRBD1 (5 bases). V was trimmed by 4 bases and J by 5 bases, leaving 15 bases between them. Looked up from germline, CDR1 is SQVTM and CDR2 is ANQGSEA. CDR3 length equals 14 residues. CDR3 nucleotides: TGCAGCGTTGGCATGCAGGGAAAGGATCAGCCCCAGCATTTT. Translated: CSVGMQGKDQPQHF.

The chain is built from TRBV7-2 and TRBJ2-4; no clear D gene. Germline V lookup: CDR1 SGHTA, CDR2 FQGNSA. V was cut by 4 bases and J by 0 bases, with 4 bases left in between. The CDR3 spans 13 residues. The CDR3 is CASSSTAKNIQYF. The CDR3 nucleotides are TGTGCCAGCAGCTCCACAGCCAAAAACATTCAGTACTTC.

The chain uses TRBV15 and TRBJ2-1, with D possibly being TRBD2 (6 bases). The CDR3 sequence is 15 residues long. Deletions cut 1 base from V and 4 bases from J, with 11 bases between. The germline V gene has CDR1 LNHNV and CDR2 YYDKDF (reference sequence). The DNA of the CDR3 is TGTGCCACCAGCAGAGGCGGGGCAAATTACAATGAGCAGTTCTTC. It specifies CATSRGGANYNEQFF.

This clonotype was observed a few times. The genes are TRBV7-8 and TRBJ2-1, with D hard to call. Trimming took off 2 bases at V and 0 bases at J, with 8 bases between the two ends. The CDR3 has 15 amino acids. Germline CDR1 SGHVS, CDR2 FQNEAQ. DNA of the CDR3: TGTGCCAGCAGCTTAAAACGGGTCTCCTACAATGAGCAGTTCTTC. This codes for CASSLKRVSYNEQFF.

This clonotype was observed a handful of times. The chain couples TRBV7-9 to TRBJ2-1; D not certain. CDR3 length: 14 residues. Trimming took off 7 bases at V and 6 bases at J, with 16 bases between the two ends. CDR1 is SEHNR and CDR2 is FQNEAQ in the germline V gene (reference sequence). CDR3 loop: CASKEWPGTNEQFF. In nucleotides, the CDR3 is TGTGCCAGCAAGGAGTGGCCAGGCACCAATGAGCAGTTCTTC.

This chain uses TRBV29-1 with TRBJ2-5, with 9 bases aligning to TRBD2. Germline lookup yields CDR1 SQVTM and CDR2 ANQGSEA. This CDR3 is 11 amino acids long. The CDR3 reads CGGRVKETQYF. The CDR3 coding sequence is TGCGGCGGGAGGGTAAAAGAGACCCAGTACTTC.

This clonotype was recorded many times. The DNA of the CDR3 is TGCAGTGCGAGCCCGACCATCTACAATGAGCAGTTCTTC. Translating it yields CSASPTIYNEQFF. This chain uses TRBV20-1 with TRBJ2-1; D is unresolved. Trimming left V 6 bases short and J 3 bases short, with 12 bases between. The CDR3 consists of 13 residues. Looked up from germline, CDR1 is DFQATT and CDR2 is SNEGSKA (reference sequence).

The table lists this clonotype with many counts. The rearrangement joins TRBV10-3 to TRBJ2-5, with TRBD1 matching 9 bases. The germline CDR1 and CDR2 sequences are ENHRY and SYGVKD. The V segment lost 6 bases and the J segment 4 bases; nucleotides outside the gene matches: 3. This CDR3 is built from 13 residues. The CDR3 loop is CAIRGDRAETQYF. The CDR3 nucleotides read TGTGCCATCAGGGGGGACAGGGCAGAGACCCAGTACTTC.

This clonotype was seen many times. DNA of the CDR3: TGTGCCAGTCCTCCGCTGCGGTATGAGCAGTTCTTC. Translation gives CASPPLRYEQFF. The chain combines TRBV6-5 with TRBJ2-1, with D unresolved. Germline CDR1 and CDR2: MNHEY and SVGAGI. Trimming left V 9 bases short and J 8 bases short, with 14 bases between. The CDR3 has 12 amino acids.